A single sample is the source of the 6 T cell receptor beta chains below, sequenced in a study of OX40 agonist ivuxolimab in advanced cancers. Sequenced by immunoSEQ multiplex PCR; TCRdb stores in-frame clones only, minus some. This sample yields some 80,000 clones, of which around 94% are seen a single time; 20% belongs to the top ten. Sequencing used CD4+ or CD8+ T cells sorted from blood, obtained in a trial of the OX40 agonist ivuxolimab. The receptor set was obtained from an adult with an advanced solid tumor such as melanoma, head and neck, liver or kidney cancer.

The chain couples TRBV30 to TRBJ2-1; D might be TRBD2 (6 bases). V dropped 7 bases and J dropped 1 base, with 11 bases sitting between them. The CDR3 consists of 13 residues. Germline V gene sequence: CDR1 GTSNPN, CDR2 SVGIG (reference sequence). DNA for the CDR3: TGTGCCTCAAAGCGGGCTTCCTACAATGAGCAGTTCTTC. It specifies CASKRASYNEQFF.

The chain is built from TRBV7-6 and TRBJ2-7, with 10 bases aligning to TRBD1. CDR3 length equals 15 residues. V lost 5 bases and J lost 2; bases outside the gene matches: 6. Germline CDR1 is SGHVS and CDR2 is FNYEAQ. The CDR3 is CASSQGQGETYEQYF. In nucleotides, the CDR3 is TGTGCCAGCAGCCAAGGACAGGGGGAAACCTACGAGCAGTACTTC.

V usage is TRBV11-2 and J usage is TRBJ2-7; no firm D call. Deletions cut 4 bases from V and 2 bases from J, with 12 bases between. The CDR3 is 14 amino acids. Germline V CDR1 and CDR2: SGHAT, FQNNGV. CDR3 in DNA: TGTGCCAGCAGCTACCCTAGTAGACCCTACGAGCAGTACTTC. Protein product: CASSYPSRPYEQYF.

This clone has a single count. The chain links TRBV19 to TRBJ2-7; 11 bases align to TRBD2. The junction had 10 bases not matched to a gene; V was cut back by 2 bases and J by 1 base. CDR1 and CDR2 (germline): LNHDA, SQIVND (reference sequence). The CDR3 is made up of 18 amino acids. The CDR3 nucleotides read TGTGCCAGTAGTATAAACCTCCGGATAGCGGGAGGGTCCTACGAGCAGTACTTC. It encodes CASSINLRIAGGSYEQYF.

V and J are TRBV7-9 and TRBJ1-2; no clear D. V was clipped by 0 bases and J by 8 bases, with 10 bases between them. This CDR3 is 13 amino acids long. Looked up from germline, CDR1 is SEHNR and CDR2 is FQNEAQ (reference sequence). The CDR3 coding sequence is TGTGCCAGCAGCTTAGCGGGCGGGAACGGCTACACCTTC. Translation gives CASSLAGGNGYTF.

This clone was picked up a small number of times. The CDR3 sequence: CASSSGGTYTYEQYF. The CDR3, as DNA: TGTGCCAGCAGCTCCGGCGGGACCTACACCTACGAGCAGTACTTC. V is TRBV5-5 and J is TRBJ2-7; D perhaps matches TRBD2 (6 bases). Trimming pared 3 bases from V and 2 bases from J, leaving 15 bases between. Germline values: CDR1 SGHKS, CDR2 YYEKEE (reference sequence). This CDR3 is built from 15 residues.